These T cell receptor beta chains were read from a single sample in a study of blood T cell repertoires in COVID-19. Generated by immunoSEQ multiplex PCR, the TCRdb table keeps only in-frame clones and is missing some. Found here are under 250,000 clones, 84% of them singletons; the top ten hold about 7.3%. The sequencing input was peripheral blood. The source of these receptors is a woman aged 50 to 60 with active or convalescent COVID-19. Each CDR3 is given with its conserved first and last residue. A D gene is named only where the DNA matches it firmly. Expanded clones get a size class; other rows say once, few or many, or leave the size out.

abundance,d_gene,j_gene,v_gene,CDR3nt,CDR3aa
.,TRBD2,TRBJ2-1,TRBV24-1,TGTGCCACCAGTCTTTCTAGCGGGAGGGCTGGTGAGCAGTTCTTC,CATSLSSGRAGEQFF
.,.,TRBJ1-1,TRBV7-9,TGTGCCAGCAGCTTAGACAGGCGATCGAACACTGAAGCTTTCTTT,CASSLDRRSNTEAFF
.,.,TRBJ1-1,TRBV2,TGTGCCAGCACTCGGGACTTGAACACTGAAGCTTTCTTT,CASTRDLNTEAFF
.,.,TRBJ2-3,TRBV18,TGTGCCAGCTCACCACAGGGGAATACGCAGTATTTT,CASSPQGNTQYF
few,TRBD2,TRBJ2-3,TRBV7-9,TGTGCCAGCAGCTTATTAGCGGGGGTTAGCACAGATACGCAGTATTTT,CASSLLAGVSTDTQYF
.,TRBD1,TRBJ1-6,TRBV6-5,TGTGCCGGAATGACAGGGGGCAGCTATAATTCACCCCTCCACTTT,CAGMTGGSYNSPLHF
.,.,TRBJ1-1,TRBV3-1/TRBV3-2,TGTGCCAGCAGCCAAGAGGAGAGCACTGAAGCTTTCTTT,CASSQEESTEAFF
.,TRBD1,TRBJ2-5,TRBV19,TGTGCCAGTAGTATAGGGGACAGGGGTGTGGCCCAGTACTTC,CASSIGDRGVAQYF
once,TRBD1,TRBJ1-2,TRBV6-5,TGTGCCAGCAGTTACACAGGGGGCTCTGGTGGCTACACCTTC,CASSYTGGSGGYTF
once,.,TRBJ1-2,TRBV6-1,TGTGCCAGCAGTGAAGTGAGTCGCGGCTACACCTTC,CASSEVSRGYTF
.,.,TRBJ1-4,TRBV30,TGTGCCTGGAGTCGCGAGGGTGAAAAACTGTTTTTT,CAWSREGEKLFF
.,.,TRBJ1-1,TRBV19,TGTGCCAGTAGTATTGACAGACCCCCTATGAACACTGAAGCTTTCTTT,CASSIDRPPMNTEAFF
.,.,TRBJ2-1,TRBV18,TGTGCCAGCTCACCAAACAGAATCTCCTACAATGAGCAGTTCTTC,CASSPNRISYNEQFF
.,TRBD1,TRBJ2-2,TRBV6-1,TGTGCCAGCAGTGAACAGGGGGCCCGGGAGCTGTTTTTT,CASSEQGARELFF
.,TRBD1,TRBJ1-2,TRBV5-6,TGTGCCAGCAGCTTGTTAGGGGACAGAACTCTTAACTATGGCTACACCTTC,CASSLLGDRTLNYGYTF
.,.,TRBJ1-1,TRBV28,TGTGCCAGCACCCCGACAGGACGGAACACTGAAGCTTTCTTT,CASTPTGRNTEAFF
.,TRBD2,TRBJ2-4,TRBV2,TGTGCCAGCAGAAGACTAGCGGGCGATGGGGTGGCCAAAAACATTCAGTACTTC,CASRRLAGDGVAKNIQYF
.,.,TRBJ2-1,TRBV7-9,TGTGCCAGCAGCTTAGTTGCGGGGGCTTACAATGAGCAGTTCTTC,CASSLVAGAYNEQFF
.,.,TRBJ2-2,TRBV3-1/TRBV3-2,TGTGCCAGCAGCCAAACCGACATTTATCTGGCCGGGGAGCTGTTTTTT,CASSQTDIYLAGELFF
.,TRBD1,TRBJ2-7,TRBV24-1,TGTGCCACCAGTGAGCCGACCGGGACAGGCCCCTACGAGCAGTACTTC,CATSEPTGTGPYEQYF
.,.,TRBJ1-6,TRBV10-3,TGTGCCATCGGGGGGGGCGGCCAGTTTAGGAATTCACCCCTCCACTTT,CAIGGGGQFRNSPLHF
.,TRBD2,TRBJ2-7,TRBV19,TGTGCCAGTACCTCGGCGGGGGGGGCCCACGAGCAGTACTTC,CASTSAGGAHEQYF
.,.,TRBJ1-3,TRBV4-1,TGCGCCAGCAGCAGGGGGGGGACTGGAAACACCATATATTTT,CASSRGGTGNTIYF
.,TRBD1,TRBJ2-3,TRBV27,TGTGCCAGCAGTTTAACAGGGGGTGCCCCAGATACGCAGTATTTT,CASSLTGGAPDTQYF
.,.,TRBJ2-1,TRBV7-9,TGTGCCAGCAGCCCACAGTACAATGAGCAGTTCTTC,CASSPQYNEQFF
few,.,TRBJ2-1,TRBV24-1,TGTGCCACCAGTGATTTGCAATACAATGAGCAGTTCTTC,CATSDLQYNEQFF
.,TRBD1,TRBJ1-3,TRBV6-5,TGTGCCAGCAGTTACTCGGACAGGGGGCCTGGAAACACCATATATTTT,CASSYSDRGPGNTIYF
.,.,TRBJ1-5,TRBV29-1,TGCAGCGCTTGGGGGGGGCAGAAGAATCAGCCCCAGCATTTT,CSAWGGQKNQPQHF
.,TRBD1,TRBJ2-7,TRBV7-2,TGTGCCAGCAGCTCAGGGACAGGGGAGACTTACGAGCAGTACTTC,CASSSGTGETYEQYF
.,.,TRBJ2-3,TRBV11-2,TGTGCCAGCAGCTTAGGTAGCAGCACAGATACGCAGTATTTT,CASSLGSSTDTQYF